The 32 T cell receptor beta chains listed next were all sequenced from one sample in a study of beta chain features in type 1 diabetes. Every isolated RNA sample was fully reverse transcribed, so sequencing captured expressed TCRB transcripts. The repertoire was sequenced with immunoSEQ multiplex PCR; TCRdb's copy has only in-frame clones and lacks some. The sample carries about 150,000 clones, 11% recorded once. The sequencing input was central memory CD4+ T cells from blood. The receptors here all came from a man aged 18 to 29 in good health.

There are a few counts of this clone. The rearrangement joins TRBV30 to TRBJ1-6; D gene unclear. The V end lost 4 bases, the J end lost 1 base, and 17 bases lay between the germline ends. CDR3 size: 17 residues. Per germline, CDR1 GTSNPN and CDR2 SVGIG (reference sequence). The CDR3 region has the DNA TGTGCCTGGAACCTTCAGGCAAGGAGGTCCTATAATTCACCCCTCCACTTT. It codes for CAWNLQARRSYNSPLHF.

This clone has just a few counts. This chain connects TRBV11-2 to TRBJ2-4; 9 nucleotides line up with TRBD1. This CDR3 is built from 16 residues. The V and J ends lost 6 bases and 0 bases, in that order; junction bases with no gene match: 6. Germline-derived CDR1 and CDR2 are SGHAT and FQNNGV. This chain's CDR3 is CASRNTGGTAKNIQYF. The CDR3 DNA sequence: TGTGCCAGCAGGAATACAGGGGGCACAGCCAAAAACATTCAGTACTTC.

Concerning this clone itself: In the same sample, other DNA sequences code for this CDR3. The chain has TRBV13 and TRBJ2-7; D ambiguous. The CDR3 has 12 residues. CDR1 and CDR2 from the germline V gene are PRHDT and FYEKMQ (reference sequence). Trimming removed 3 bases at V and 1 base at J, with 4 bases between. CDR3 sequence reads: CASSFRSYEQYF. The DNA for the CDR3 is TGTGCCAGCAGCTTTAGATCCTACGAGCAGTACTTC.

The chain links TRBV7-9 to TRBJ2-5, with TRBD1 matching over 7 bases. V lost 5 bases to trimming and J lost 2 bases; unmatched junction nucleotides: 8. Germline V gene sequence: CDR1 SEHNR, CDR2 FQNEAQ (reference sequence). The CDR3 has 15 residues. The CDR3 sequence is CASSPRQGQQETQYF. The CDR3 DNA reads TGTGCCAGCAGCCCCCGACAGGGTCAGCAAGAGACCCAGTACTTC.

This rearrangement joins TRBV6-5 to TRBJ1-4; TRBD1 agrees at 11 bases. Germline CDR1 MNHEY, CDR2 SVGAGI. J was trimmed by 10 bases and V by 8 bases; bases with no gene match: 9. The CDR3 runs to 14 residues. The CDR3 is CASSGQGAGGKLFF. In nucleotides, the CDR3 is TGTGCCAGCTCCGGACAGGGGGCCGGTGGAAAACTGTTTTTT.

CDR3 residues: CAWSVFQGRRNSPLHF. Written as DNA, the CDR3 is TGTGCCTGGAGTGTCTTTCAGGGGCGTAGGAATTCACCCCTCCACTTT. The genes are TRBV30 and TRBJ1-6, with TRBD1 as a possible D gene (6 bases). Per germline, CDR1 GTSNPN and CDR2 SVGIG (reference sequence). V lost 0 bases and J 7 bases, leaving 16 bases between the germline ends. CDR3 length: 16 amino acids.

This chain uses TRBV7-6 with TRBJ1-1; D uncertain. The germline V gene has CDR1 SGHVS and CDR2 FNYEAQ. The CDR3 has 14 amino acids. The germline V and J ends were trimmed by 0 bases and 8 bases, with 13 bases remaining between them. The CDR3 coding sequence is TGTGCCAGCAGCTTAGCGGAAGGGAGGTCAGAAGCTTTCTTT. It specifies CASSLAEGRSEAFF.

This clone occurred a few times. This CDR3 is CAWSVRSQGSANYGYTF. The CDR3 DNA follows: TGTGCCTGGAGTGTACGGTCCCAGGGGTCAGCTAACTATGGCTACACCTTC. This chain connects TRBV30 to TRBJ1-2; D might be TRBD1 (6 bases). CDR1 and CDR2 from the germline V gene are GTSNPN and SVGIG (reference sequence). CDR3 length: 17 residues. V was pared by 0 bases and J by 0 bases, with 17 bases between.

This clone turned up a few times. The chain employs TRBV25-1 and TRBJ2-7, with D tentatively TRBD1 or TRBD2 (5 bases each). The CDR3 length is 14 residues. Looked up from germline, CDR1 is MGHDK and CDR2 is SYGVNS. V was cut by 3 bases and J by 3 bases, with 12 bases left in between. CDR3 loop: CASSDPGTLYEQYF. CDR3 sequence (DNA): TGTGCCAGCAGTGACCCCGGGACGCTCTACGAGCAGTACTTC.

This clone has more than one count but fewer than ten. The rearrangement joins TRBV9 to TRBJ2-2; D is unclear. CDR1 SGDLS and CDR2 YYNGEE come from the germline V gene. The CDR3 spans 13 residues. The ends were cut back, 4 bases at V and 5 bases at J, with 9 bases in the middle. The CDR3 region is CASSFTGTGELFF. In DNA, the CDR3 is TGTGCCAGCAGCTTTACGGGTACCGGGGAGCTGTTTTTT.

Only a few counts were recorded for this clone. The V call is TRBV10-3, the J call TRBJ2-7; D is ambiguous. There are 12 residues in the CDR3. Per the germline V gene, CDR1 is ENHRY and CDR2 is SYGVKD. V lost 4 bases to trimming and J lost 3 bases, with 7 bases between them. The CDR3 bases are TGTGCCATCAGTGCTTGGAGCTACGAGCAGTACTTC. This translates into CAISAWSYEQYF.

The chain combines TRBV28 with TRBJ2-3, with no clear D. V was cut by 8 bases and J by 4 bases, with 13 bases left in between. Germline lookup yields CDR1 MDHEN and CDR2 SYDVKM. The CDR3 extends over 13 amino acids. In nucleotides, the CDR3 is TGTGCCAGCGCATTGGGGAATCCAGATACGCAGTATTTT. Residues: CASALGNPDTQYF. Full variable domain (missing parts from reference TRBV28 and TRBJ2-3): DVKVTQSSRYLVKRTGEKVFLECVQDMDHENMFWYRQDPGLGLRLIYFSYDVKMKEKGDIPEGYSVSREKKERFSLILESASTNQTSMYLCASALGNPDTQYFGPGTRLTVL.

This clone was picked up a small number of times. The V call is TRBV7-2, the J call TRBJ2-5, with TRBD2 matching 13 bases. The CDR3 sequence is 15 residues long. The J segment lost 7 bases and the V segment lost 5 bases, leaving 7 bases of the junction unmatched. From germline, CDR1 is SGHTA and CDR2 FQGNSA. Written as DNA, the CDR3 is TGTGCCAGCAGCACTAGCGGGAGGGGATCGAGGACCCAGTACTTC. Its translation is CASSTSGRGSRTQYF.

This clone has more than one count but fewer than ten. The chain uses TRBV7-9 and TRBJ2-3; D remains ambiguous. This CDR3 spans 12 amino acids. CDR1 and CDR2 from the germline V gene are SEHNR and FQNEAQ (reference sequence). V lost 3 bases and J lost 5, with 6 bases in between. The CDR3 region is CASSLRQDTQYF. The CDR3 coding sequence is TGTGCCAGCAGCTTGCGTCAAGATACGCAGTATTTT. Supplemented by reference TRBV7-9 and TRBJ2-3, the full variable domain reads DTGVSQNPRHKITKRGQNVTFRCDPISEHNRLYWYRQTLGQGPEFLTYFQNEAQLEKSRLLSDRFSAERPKGSFSTLEIQRTEQGDSAMYLCASSLRQDTQYFGPGTRLTVL.

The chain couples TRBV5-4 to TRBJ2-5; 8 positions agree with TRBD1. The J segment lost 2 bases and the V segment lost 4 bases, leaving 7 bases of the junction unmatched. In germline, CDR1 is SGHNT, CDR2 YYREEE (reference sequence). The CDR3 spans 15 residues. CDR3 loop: CASSPGGRSQETQYF. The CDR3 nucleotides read TGTGCCAGCAGCCCAGGGGGCCGATCTCAAGAGACCCAGTACTTC.

Written as DNA, the CDR3 is TGTGCCAGCAGCTCAAGAAGCGGTCAGCCCCAGCATTTT. It translates to CASSSRSGQPQHF. V and J are TRBV7-2 and TRBJ1-5; D call uncertain. This CDR3 comprises 13 residues. CDR1 and CDR2 (germline): SGHTA, FQGNSA. Trimming cost V 4 bases and J 6 bases, with 10 bases left between them.

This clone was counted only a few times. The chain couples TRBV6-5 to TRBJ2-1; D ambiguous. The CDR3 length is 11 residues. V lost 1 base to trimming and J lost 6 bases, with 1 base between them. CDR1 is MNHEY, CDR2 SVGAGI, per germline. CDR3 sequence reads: CASSYFNEQFF. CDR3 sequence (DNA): TGTGCCAGCAGTTACTTCAATGAGCAGTTCTTC.

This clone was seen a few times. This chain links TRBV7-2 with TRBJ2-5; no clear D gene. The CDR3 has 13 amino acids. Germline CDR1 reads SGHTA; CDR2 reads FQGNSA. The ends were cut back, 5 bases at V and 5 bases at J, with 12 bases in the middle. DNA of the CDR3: TGTGCCAGCAGCGCGACCCGGCGGGAGACCCAGTACTTC. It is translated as CASSATRRETQYF.

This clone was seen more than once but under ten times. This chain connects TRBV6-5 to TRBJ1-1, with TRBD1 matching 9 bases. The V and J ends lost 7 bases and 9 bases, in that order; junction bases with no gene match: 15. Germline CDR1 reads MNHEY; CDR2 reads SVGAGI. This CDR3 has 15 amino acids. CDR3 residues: CASMATGGGLRKAFF. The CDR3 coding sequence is TGTGCCAGCATGGCTACAGGGGGCGGATTGAGGAAAGCTTTCTTT.

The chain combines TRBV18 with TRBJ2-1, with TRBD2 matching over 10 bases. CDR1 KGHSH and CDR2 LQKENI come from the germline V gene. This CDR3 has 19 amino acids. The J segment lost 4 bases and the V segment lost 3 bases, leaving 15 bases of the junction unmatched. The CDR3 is CASSPLPGTSVKSYNEQFF. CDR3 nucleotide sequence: TGTGCCAGCTCACCCCTCCCCGGGACTAGCGTTAAAAGTTACAATGAGCAGTTCTTC.

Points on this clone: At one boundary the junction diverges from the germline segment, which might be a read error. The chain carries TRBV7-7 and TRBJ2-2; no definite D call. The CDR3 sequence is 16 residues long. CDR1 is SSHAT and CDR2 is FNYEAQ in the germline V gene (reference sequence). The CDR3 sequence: CASSLAGFGAAGELFF. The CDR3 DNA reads TGTGCTAGCAGCTTAGCAGGCTTTGGTGCGGCCGGGGAGCTGTTTTTT.

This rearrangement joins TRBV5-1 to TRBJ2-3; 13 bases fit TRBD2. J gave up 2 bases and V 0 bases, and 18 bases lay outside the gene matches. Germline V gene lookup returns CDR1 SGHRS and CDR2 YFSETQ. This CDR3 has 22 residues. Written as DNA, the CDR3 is TGCGCCAGCAGCTTGGCCCCTAGGACTAGCGGGGGCTCCCGGCGGTTCACAGATACGCAGTATTTT. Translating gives CASSLAPRTSGGSRRFTDTQYF.

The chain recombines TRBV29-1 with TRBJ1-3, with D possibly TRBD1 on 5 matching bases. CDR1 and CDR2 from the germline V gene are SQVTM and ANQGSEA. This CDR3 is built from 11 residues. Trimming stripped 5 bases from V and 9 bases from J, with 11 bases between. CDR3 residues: CSVWTISTIYF. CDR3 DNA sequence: TGCAGCGTTTGGACAATCAGCACCATATATTTT.

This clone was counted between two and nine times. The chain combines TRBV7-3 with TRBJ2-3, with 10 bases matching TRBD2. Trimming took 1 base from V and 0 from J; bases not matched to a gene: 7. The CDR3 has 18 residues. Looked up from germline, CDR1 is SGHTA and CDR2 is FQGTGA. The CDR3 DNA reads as TGTGCCAGCAGCTTAAAGGGGGTAGCGGGAGGTAGCACAGATACGCAGTATTTT. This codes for CASSLKGVAGGSTDTQYF.

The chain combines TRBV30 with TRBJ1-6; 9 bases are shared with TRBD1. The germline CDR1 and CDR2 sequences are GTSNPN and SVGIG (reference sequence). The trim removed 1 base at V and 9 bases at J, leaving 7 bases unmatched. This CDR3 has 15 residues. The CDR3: CAWSADRGSGSPLHF. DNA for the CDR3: TGTGCCTGGAGTGCCGACAGGGGGAGCGGTTCACCCCTCCACTTT.

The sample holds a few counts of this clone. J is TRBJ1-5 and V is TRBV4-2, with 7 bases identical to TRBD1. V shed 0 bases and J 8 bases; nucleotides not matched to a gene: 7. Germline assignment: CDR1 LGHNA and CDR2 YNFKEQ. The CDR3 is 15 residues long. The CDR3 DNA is TGTGCCAGCAGCCAAGAGACAGGGCCGTCTGAGCCCCAGCATTTT. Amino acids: CASSQETGPSEPQHF.

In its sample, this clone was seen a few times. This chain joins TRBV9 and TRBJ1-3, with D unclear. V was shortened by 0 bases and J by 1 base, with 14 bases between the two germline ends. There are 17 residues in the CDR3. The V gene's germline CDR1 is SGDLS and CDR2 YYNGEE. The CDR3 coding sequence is TGTGCCAGCAGCGTAGATCCGGGATACGGTTCTGGAAACACCATATATTTT. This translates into CASSVDPGYGSGNTIYF.

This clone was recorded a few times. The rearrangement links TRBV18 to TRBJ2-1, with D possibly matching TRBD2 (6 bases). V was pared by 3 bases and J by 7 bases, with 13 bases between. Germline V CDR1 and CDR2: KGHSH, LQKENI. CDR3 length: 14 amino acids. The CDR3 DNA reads TGTGCCAGCTCACCCGCCCCCCGGGGGAATGAGCAGTTCTTC. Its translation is CASSPAPRGNEQFF.

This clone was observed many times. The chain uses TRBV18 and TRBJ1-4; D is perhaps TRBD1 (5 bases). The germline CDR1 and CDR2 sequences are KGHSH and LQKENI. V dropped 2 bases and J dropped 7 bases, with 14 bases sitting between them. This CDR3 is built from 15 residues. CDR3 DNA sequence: TGTGCCAGCTCACCAAACCAGGGTCAAGGTGAAAAACTGTTTTTT. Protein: CASSPNQGQGEKLFF.

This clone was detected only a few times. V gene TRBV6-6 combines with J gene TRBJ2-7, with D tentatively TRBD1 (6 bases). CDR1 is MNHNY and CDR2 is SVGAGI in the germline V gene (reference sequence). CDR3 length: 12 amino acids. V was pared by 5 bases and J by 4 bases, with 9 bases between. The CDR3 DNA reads TGTGCCAGCAGTAAGACAGGATACGAGCAGTACTTC. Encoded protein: CASSKTGYEQYF.

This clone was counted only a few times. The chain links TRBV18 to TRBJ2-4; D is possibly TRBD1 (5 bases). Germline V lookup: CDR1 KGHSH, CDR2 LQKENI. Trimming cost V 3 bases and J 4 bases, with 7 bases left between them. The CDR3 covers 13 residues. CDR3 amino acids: CASSPSGKNIQYF. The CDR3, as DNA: TGTGCCAGCTCACCCTCAGGGAAAAACATTCAGTACTTC.

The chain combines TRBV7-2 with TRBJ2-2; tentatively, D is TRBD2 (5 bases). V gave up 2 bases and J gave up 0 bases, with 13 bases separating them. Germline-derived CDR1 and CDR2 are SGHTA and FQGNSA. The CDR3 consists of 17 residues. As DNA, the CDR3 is TGTGCCAGCAGCTTACGGCAACGAGGGACGAACACCGGGGAGCTGTTTTTT. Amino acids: CASSLRQRGTNTGELFF.